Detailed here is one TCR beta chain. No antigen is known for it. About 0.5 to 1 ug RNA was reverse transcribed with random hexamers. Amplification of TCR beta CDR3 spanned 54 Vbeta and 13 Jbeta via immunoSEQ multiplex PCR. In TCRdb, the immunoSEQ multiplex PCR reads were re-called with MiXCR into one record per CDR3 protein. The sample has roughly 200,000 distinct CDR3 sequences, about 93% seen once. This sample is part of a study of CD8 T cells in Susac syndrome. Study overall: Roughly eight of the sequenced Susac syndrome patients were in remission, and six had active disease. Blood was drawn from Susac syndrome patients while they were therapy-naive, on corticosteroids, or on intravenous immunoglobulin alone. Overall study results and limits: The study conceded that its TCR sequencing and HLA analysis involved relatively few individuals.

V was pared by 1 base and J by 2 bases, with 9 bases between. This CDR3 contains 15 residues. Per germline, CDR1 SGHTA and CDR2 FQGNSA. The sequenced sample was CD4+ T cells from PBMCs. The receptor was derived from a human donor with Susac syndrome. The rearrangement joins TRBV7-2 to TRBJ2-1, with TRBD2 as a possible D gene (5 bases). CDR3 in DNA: TGTGCCAGCAGCTTAGAGTCTAGCCCCTACAATGAGCAGTTCTTC. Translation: CASSLESSPYNEQFF.